Listed here are 20 T cell receptor beta chains from one sample, sequenced in a study of blood T cell repertoires in COVID-19. TCRdb keeps only in-frame clones here, not all; method: immunoSEQ multiplex PCR. The sample lists fewer than 200,000 clones, over 75% occurring once. The sample was PBMCs or T cells enriched from blood (not recorded which). The receptors shown here come from a woman younger than 30 who had recovered from COVID-19.

The rearrangement joins TRBV29-1 to TRBJ2-1; 8 positions match TRBD2. Trimming cost V 6 bases and J 7 bases; bases outside gene matches: 11. The CDR3 runs 14 residues. Germline lookup yields CDR1 SQVTM and CDR2 ANQGSEA. CDR3 sequence: CSVPSLAGFNEQFF. CDR3 in DNA: TGCAGCGTCCCCAGTTTAGCGGGGTTTAATGAGCAGTTCTTC.

The chain combines TRBV27 with TRBJ1-1; D not resolved. The CDR3 covers 15 residues. The germline gives CDR1 MNHEY, CDR2 SMNVEV (reference sequence). Deletions cut 8 bases from V and 8 bases from J, with 24 bases between. The CDR3 DNA follows: TGTGCCAGCTCCCACCTCGGAGGGTCCCTAGTCGAAGCTTTCTTT. This codes for CASSHLGGSLVEAFF.

DNA for the CDR3: TGTGCCAGCAGCCCAGGACAAATACCCGAGACCCAGTACTTC. Amino acids: CASSPGQIPETQYF. The V gene is TRBV28, the J gene TRBJ2-5; D is perhaps TRBD1 (5 bases). The CDR3 sequence is 14 residues long. V was clipped by 6 bases and J by 5 bases, with 16 bases between them. CDR1 is MDHEN, CDR2 SYDVKM, per germline.

CDR3 sequence reads: CASTEQGGDQPQHF. CDR3 sequence (DNA): TGTGCCAGTACCGAACAGGGGGGTGATCAGCCCCAGCATTTT. The chain is built from TRBV19 and TRBJ1-5; 8 bases are a match to TRBD1. From germline, CDR1 is LNHDA and CDR2 SQIVND (reference sequence). The CDR3 has 14 amino acids. Trimming took 7 bases from V and 5 from J; bases not matched to a gene: 7.

There are a few counts of this clone. The J gene is TRBJ1-2, the V gene TRBV6-5; no definite D call. V lost 1 base to trimming and J lost 4 bases, with 7 bases between them. The CDR3 sequence is 13 residues long. Germline lookup yields CDR1 MNHEY and CDR2 SVGAGI. Written as DNA, the CDR3 is TGTGCCAGCAGTTACTTGACGGGCTATGGCTACACCTTC. This sequence encodes CASSYLTGYGYTF.

This clone was detected a few times. The chain couples TRBV7-2 to TRBJ1-6; TRBD1 aligns across 7 bases. V was pared by 2 bases and J by 9 bases, with 10 bases of the junction left unmatched. Germline lookup yields CDR1 SGHTA and CDR2 FQGNSA. The length of the CDR3 is 16 residues. The CDR3: CASSLNADRSSSPLHF. The CDR3 nucleotides read TGTGCCAGCAGCTTAAATGCGGACAGGTCTAGTTCACCCCTCCACTTT.

The genes are TRBV27 and TRBJ1-2; tentatively, D is TRBD1 (6 bases). In germline, CDR1 is MNHEY, CDR2 SMNVEV (reference sequence). Trimming took 7 bases from V and 4 from J, leaving 16 bases between them. This CDR3 has 14 amino acids. The CDR3 here is CASNPGVEGYGYTF. The CDR3 bases are TGTGCCAGCAACCCAGGGGTAGAAGGCTATGGCTACACCTTC.

The chain combines TRBV7-8 with TRBJ2-1, with a tentative D call TRBD2 (5 bases). V was pared by 1 base and J by 1 base, with 11 bases between. CDR3 size: 16 residues. Germline V lookup: CDR1 SGHVS, CDR2 FQNEAQ. The CDR3 sequence is CASSLVASQSYNEQFF. In DNA, the CDR3 is TGTGCCAGCAGCTTAGTCGCTAGCCAATCCTACAATGAGCAGTTCTTC.

The rearrangement joins TRBV3-1 (or the pseudogene TRBV3-2) to TRBJ2-1; D is uncertain. The V end was cut by 0 bases, the J end by 6 bases, with 12 bases between. Per germline, CDR1 LGHDT and CDR2 YNNKEL (reference sequence). The CDR3 has 15 residues. The CDR3 coding sequence is TGTGCCAGCAGCCAAGATACCTATAACGGCAATGAGCAGTTCTTC. Encoded protein: CASSQDTYNGNEQFF.

The V and J genes are TRBV7-2 and TRBJ2-7; D possibly corresponds to TRBD1 (6 bases). V was pared by 1 base and J by 2 bases, with 18 bases between. Germline CDR1 reads SGHTA; CDR2 reads FQGNSA. The CDR3 contains 17 residues. The CDR3 region is CASSLVAGESSPYEQYF. As DNA, the CDR3 is TGTGCCAGCAGCTTAGTAGCAGGGGAGAGTTCTCCCTACGAGCAGTACTTC.

CDR3 loop: CASSLIAGGEQYF. The CDR3 DNA sequence: TGTGCCAGCAGCTTAATAGCGGGAGGCGAGCAGTACTTC. The chain employs TRBV7-3 and TRBJ2-7; 10 bases map to TRBD2. The trim removed 1 base at V and 6 bases at J, leaving 0 bases unmatched. Germline V gene sequence: CDR1 SGHTA, CDR2 FQGTGA. This CDR3 region has 13 residues.

The rearrangement joins TRBV19 to TRBJ1-2; 8 bases map to TRBD1. After removal of 7 bases from V and 3 bases from J, the junction contained 7 bases not matched to a gene. This CDR3 comprises 14 residues. The germline CDR1 and CDR2 sequences are LNHDA and SQIVND (reference sequence). As DNA, the CDR3 is TGTGCCAGTAACCTCGGACAGGGAGACTATGGCTACACCTTC. It yields the protein CASNLGQGDYGYTF.

This chain joins TRBV27 and TRBJ2-7; 8 bases line up with TRBD2. V shed 3 bases and J 2 bases; nucleotides not matched to a gene: 3. Germline V CDR1 and CDR2: MNHEY, SMNVEV (reference sequence). The CDR3 sequence is 14 residues long. The CDR3 DNA reads as TGTGCCAGCAGTTTTGGAGCGGGAGCCTACGAGCAGTACTTC. Translated, it gives CASSFGAGAYEQYF.

This clone was detected only a few times. The rearrangement uses TRBV29-1 and TRBJ1-2, with TRBD1 as a possible D gene (6 bases). V lost 4 bases, J lost 8 bases, and 14 bases lay in between. The germline gives CDR1 SQVTM, CDR2 ANQGSEA. The CDR3 consists of 12 residues. The CDR3 loop reads CSVGPGQGGYTF. In DNA, the CDR3 is TGCAGCGTTGGTCCGGGACAAGGCGGCTACACCTTC.

The chain joins TRBV21-1 to TRBJ1-5. TRBV21-1 is an annotated pseudogene. The CDR3 is made up of 15 amino acids. The CDR3 reads CASSPPEGSGKPQHF. The CDR3 nucleotides are TGTGCCAGCAGCCCGCCGGAGGGGTCAGGTAAGCCCCAGCATTTT.

The CDR3 DNA reads as TGTGCCAGCAGACCCGGAGGGTCCTATAATTCACCCCTCCACTTT. This codes for CASRPGGSYNSPLHF. J is TRBJ1-6 and V is TRBV11-2; D ambiguous. Germline assignment: CDR1 SGHAT and CDR2 FQNNGV. The CDR3 is 15 amino acids. V was cut by 6 bases and J by 1 base, with 10 bases left in between.

V and J are TRBV30 and TRBJ2-3, with TRBD1 as a possible D gene (5 bases). The CDR3 sequence is 15 residues long. The V end was cut by 7 bases, the J end by 5 bases, with 22 bases between. Germline CDR1 GTSNPN, CDR2 SVGIG (reference sequence). CDR3 sequence reads: CASLMSQGTQDTQYF. CDR3 nucleotide sequence: TGTGCCTCGCTAATGTCCCAGGGAACGCAAGATACGCAGTATTTT.

V is TRBV11-2 and J is TRBJ2-5, with 9 bases identical to TRBD2. Per the germline V gene, CDR1 is SGHAT and CDR2 is FQNNGV. Trimming took 6 bases from V and 4 from J; bases not matched to a gene: 6. The CDR3 covers 14 residues. The CDR3 nucleotides read TGTGCCAGCAGGAGGCGGGAGGGGGTAGAGACCCAGTACTTC. It encodes CASRRREGVETQYF.

The rearrangement links TRBV14 to TRBJ1-1, with D possibly being TRBD1 (5 bases). CDR3 length: 17 residues. V was pared by 3 bases and J by 5 bases, with 22 bases between. Looked up from germline, CDR1 is SGHDN and CDR2 is FVKESK. The DNA for the CDR3 is TGTGCCAGCAGCCAGGCCCTTGGCAGGGCCCGTCTTACTGAAGCTTTCTTT. This sequence encodes CASSQALGRARLTEAFF.

The gene calls are TRBV7-9 and TRBJ1-1; D gene uncertain. The germline V gene encodes CDR1 SEHNR and CDR2 FQNEAQ (reference sequence). V lost 6 bases and J lost 8, with 13 bases in between. CDR3 length equals 12 residues. The CDR3: CASRSHAAEAFF. The DNA for the CDR3 is TGTGCCAGCAGATCTCACGCTGCGGAAGCTTTCTTT.